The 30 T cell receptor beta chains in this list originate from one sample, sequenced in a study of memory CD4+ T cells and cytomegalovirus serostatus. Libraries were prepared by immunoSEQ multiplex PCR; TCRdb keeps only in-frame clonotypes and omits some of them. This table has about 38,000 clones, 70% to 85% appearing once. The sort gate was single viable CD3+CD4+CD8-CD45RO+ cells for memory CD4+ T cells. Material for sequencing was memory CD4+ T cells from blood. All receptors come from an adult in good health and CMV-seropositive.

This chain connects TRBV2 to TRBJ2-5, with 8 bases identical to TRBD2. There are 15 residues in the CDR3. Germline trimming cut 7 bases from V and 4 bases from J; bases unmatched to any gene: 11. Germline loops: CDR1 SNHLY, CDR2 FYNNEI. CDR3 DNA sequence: TGTGCCAGCACGTTCGGGGGGGGCATGGGAGAGACCCAGTACTTC. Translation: CASTFGGGMGETQYF.

The CDR3 DNA reads as TGTGCCAGCAGCTCCACCGCCGGGACAGGGGGAGAGACCCAGTACTTC. Protein sequence: CASSSTAGTGGETQYF. The chain carries TRBV5-4 and TRBJ2-5; 11 bases agree with TRBD1. Trimming at V came to 3 bases and at J to 4 bases, leaving 8 bases not matched to a gene. The CDR3 runs to 16 residues. Per germline, CDR1 SGHNT and CDR2 YYREEE (reference sequence).

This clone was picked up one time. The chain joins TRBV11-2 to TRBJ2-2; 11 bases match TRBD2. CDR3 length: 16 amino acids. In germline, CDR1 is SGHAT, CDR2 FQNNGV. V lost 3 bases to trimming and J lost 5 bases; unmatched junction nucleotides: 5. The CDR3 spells CASSLTSGAATGELFF. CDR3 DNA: TGTGCCAGCAGCTTGACTAGCGGGGCCGCGACCGGGGAGCTGTTTTTT. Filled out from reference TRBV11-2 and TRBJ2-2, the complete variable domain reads EAGVAQSPRYKIIEKRQSVAFWCNPISGHATLYWYQQILGQGPKLLIQFQNNGVVDDSQLPKDRFSAERLKGVDSTLKIQPAKLEDSAVYLCASSLTSGAATGELFFGEGSRLTVL.

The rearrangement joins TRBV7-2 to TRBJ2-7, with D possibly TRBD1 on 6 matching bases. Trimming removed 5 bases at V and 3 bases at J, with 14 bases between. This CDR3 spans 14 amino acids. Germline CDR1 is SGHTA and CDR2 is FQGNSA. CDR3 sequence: CASSLAGVDYEQYF. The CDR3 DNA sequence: TGTGCCAGCAGCCTGGCAGGGGTCGACTACGAGCAGTACTTC.

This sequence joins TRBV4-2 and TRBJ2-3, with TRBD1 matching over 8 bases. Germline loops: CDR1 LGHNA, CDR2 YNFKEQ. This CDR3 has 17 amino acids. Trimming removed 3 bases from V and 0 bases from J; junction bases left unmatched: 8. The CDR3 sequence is CASSQLQQGASTDTQYF. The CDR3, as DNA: TGTGCCAGCAGCCAGCTCCAGCAGGGGGCAAGCACAGATACGCAGTATTTT.

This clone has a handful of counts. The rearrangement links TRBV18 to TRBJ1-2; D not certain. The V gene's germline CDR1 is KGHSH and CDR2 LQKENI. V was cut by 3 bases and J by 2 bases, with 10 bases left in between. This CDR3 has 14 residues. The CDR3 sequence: CASSPGRVNYGYTF. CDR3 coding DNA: TGTGCCAGCTCACCCGGGAGAGTCAACTATGGCTACACCTTC.

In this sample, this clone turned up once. The DNA of the CDR3 is TGTGCCAGCAGTGGAGAACGAAGGGGGGGGTATGGCTACACCTTC. It specifies CASSGERRGGYGYTF. The chain combines TRBV27 with TRBJ1-2; the D gene is possibly TRBD1 (6 bases). Trimming cost V 5 bases and J 5 bases, with 18 bases left between them. This CDR3 has 15 residues. The germline CDR1 and CDR2 sequences are MNHEY and SMNVEV (reference sequence).

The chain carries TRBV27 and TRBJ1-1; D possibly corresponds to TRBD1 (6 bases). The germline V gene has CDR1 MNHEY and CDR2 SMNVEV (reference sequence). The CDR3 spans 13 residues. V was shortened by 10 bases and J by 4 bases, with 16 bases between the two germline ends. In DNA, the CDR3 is TGTGCCACCCAGGGGTCCGCGGGCACTGAAGCTTTCTTT. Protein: CATQGSAGTEAFF.

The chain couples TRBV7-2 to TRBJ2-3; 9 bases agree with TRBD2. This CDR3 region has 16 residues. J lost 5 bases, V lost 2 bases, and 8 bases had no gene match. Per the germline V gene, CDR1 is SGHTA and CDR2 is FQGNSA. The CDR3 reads CASSLMAGGLGDTQYF. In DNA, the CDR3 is TGTGCCAGCAGCTTAATGGCGGGGGGGCTGGGAGATACGCAGTATTTT.

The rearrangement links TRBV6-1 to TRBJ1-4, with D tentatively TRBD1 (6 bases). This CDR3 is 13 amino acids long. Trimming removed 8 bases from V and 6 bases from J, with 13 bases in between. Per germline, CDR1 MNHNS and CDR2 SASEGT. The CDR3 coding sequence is TGTGCCAGCGGGGACACCGCTGATGAAAAACTGTTTTTT. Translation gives CASGDTADEKLFF.

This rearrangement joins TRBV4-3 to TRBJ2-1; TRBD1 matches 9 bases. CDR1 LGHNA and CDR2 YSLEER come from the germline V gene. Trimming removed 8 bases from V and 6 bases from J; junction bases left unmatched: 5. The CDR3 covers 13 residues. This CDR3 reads CASGDRVLNEQFF. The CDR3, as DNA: TGCGCCAGCGGGGACAGGGTTCTCAATGAGCAGTTCTTC.

The CDR3 sequence is CASSIFAGARYNEQFF. The CDR3 DNA is TGTGCCAGTAGTATTTTCGCGGGAGCTAGGTACAATGAGCAGTTCTTC. The rearrangement uses TRBV19 and TRBJ2-1; 7 nucleotides line up with TRBD2. This CDR3 has 16 residues. Losses at the gene ends were 3 bases for V and 4 bases for J; bases not matched to a gene: 9. Germline V gene data show CDR1 as LNHDA and CDR2 as SQIVND (reference sequence).

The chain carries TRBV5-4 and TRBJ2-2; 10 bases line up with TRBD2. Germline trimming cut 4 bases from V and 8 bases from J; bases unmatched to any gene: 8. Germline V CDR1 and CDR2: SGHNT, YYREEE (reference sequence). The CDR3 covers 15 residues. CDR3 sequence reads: CASSTSGGAYGELFF. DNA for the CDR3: TGTGCCAGCAGCACCAGCGGGGGGGCGTATGGGGAGCTGTTTTTT.

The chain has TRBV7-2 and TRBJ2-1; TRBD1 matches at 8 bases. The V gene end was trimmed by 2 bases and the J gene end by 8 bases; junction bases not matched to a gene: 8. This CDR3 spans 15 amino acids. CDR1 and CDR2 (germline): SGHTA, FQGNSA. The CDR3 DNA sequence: TGTGCCAGCAGCTTATGGGGACAGGAAGGAGATGAGCAGTTCTTC. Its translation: CASSLWGQEGDEQFF.

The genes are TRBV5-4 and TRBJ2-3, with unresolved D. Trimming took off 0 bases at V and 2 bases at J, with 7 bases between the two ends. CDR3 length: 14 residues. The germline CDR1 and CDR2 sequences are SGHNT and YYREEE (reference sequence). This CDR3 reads CASSLAYPTDTQYF. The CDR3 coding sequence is TGTGCCAGCAGCTTGGCCTACCCCACAGATACGCAGTATTTT.

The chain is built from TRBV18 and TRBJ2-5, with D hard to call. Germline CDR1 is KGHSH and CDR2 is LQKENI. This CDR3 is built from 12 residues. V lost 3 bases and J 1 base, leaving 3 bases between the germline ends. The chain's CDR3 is CASSPAQETQYF. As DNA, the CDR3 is TGTGCCAGCTCACCTGCCCAAGAGACCCAGTACTTC.

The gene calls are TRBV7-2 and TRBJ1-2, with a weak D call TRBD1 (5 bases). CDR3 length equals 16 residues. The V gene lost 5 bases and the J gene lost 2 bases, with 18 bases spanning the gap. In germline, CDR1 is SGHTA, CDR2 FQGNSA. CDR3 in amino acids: CASSLAPRQNNYGYTF. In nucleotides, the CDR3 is TGTGCCAGCAGCCTTGCGCCCCGACAGAACAACTATGGCTACACCTTC.

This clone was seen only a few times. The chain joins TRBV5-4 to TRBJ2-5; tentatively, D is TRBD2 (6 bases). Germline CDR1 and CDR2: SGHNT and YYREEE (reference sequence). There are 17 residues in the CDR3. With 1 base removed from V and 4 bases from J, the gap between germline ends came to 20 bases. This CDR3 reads CASSLSPGAGRGETQYF. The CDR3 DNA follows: TGTGCCAGCAGCTTGTCCCCTGGCGCGGGAAGGGGAGAGACCCAGTACTTC.

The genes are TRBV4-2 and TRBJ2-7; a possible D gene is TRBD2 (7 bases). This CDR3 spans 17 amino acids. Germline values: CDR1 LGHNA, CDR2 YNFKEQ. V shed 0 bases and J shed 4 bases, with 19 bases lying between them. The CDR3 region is CASSQEALRGGGYEQYF. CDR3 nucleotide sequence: TGTGCCAGCAGCCAAGAGGCCTTAAGGGGGGGCGGATACGAGCAGTACTTC.

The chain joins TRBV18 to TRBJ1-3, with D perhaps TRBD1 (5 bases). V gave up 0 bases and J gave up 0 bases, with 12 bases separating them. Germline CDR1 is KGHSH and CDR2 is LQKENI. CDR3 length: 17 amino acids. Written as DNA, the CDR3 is TGTGCCAGCTCACCACCTGGGGACCGAAGCTCTGGAAACACCATATATTTT. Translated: CASSPPGDRSSGNTIYF.

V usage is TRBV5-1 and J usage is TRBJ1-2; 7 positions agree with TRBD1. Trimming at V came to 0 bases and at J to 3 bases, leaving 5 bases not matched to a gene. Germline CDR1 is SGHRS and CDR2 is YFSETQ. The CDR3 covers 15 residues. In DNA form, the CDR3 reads TGCGCCAGCAGCTTGGGTAGGGGGCGCGACTATGGCTACACCTTC. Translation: CASSLGRGRDYGYTF.

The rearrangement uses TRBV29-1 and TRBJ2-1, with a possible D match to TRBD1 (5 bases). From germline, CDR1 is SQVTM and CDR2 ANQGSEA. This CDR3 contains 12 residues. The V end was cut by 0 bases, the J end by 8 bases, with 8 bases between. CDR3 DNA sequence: TGCAGCGTTGAAGAAAGGGGCCATGAGCAGTTCTTC. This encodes CSVEERGHEQFF.

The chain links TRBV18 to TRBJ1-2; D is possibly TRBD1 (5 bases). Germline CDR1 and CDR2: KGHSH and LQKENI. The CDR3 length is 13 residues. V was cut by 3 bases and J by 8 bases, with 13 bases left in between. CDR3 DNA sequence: TGTGCCAGCTCACCCGACCAGGGACGAGGCTACACCTTC. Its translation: CASSPDQGRGYTF.

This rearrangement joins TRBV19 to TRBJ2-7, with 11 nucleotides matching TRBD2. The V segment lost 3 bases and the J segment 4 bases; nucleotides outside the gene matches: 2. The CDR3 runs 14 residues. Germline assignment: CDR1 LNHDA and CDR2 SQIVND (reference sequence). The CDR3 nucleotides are TGTGCCAGTAGTATCCTAGCGGGGGGATACGAGCAGTACTTC. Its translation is CASSILAGGYEQYF.

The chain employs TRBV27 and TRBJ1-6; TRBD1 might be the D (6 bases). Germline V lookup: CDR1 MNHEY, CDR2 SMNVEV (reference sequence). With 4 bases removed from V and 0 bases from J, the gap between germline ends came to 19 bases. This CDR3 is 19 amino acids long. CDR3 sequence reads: CASSSAGHSTSSYNSPLHF. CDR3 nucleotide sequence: TGTGCCAGCAGTTCCGCGGGACATTCTACGAGCTCCTATAATTCACCCCTCCACTTT.

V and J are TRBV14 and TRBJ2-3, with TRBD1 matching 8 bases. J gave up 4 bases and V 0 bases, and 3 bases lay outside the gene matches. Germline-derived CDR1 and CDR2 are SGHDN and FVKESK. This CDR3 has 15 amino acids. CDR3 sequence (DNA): TGTGCCAGCAGCCAAGACAGGGGGCGCTCAGATACGCAGTATTTT. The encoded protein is CASSQDRGRSDTQYF.

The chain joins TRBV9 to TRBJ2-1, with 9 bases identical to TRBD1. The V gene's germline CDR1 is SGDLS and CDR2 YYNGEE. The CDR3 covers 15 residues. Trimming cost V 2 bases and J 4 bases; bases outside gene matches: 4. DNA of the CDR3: TGTGCCAGCAGCGTTAGACAGGGGGGGTACAATGAGCAGTTCTTC. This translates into CASSVRQGGYNEQFF. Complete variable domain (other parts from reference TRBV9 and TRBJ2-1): DSGVTQTPKHLITATGQRVTLRCSPRSGDLSVYWYQQSLDQGLQFLIQYYNGEERAKGNILERFSAQQFPDLHSELNLSSLELGDSALYFCASSVRQGGYNEQFFGPGTRLTVL.

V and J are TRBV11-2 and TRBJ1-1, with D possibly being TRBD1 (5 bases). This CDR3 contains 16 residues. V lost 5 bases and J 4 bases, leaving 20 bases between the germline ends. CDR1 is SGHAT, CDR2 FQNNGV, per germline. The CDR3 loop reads CASSPRMELGVTEAFF. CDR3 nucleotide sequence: TGTGCCAGCAGCCCCCGGATGGAGTTGGGGGTCACTGAAGCTTTCTTT. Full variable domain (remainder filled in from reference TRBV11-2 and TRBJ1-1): EAGVAQSPRYKIIEKRQSVAFWCNPISGHATLYWYQQILGQGPKLLIQFQNNGVVDDSQLPKDRFSAERLKGVDSTLKIQPAKLEDSAVYLCASSPRMELGVTEAFFGQGTRLTVV.

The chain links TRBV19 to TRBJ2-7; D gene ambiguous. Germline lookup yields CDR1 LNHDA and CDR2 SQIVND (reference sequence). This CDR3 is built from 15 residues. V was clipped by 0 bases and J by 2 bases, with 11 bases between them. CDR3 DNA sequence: TGTGCCAGTAGTATAGACAGCCAGCAAGCCTACGAGCAGTACTTC. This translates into CASSIDSQQAYEQYF.

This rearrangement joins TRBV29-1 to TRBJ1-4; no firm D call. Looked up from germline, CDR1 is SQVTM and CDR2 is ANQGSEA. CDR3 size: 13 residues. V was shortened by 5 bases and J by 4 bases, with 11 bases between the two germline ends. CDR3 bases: TGCAGCGTTCCCCATTGGGATAATGAAAAACTGTTTTTT. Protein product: CSVPHWDNEKLFF.